A selection of T cell receptor beta chains follows, all from one sample in a study of blood T cell repertoires in COVID-19. Measured with immunoSEQ multiplex PCR; TCRdb has only the in-frame clones, and not every one. This table holds some 320,000 clones, 90% found once. The sample comprised PBMCs or T cells enriched from blood (not recorded which). These receptors were obtained from a man between 60 and 75 years old who had recovered from COVID-19. Both conserved end residues are part of each CDR3.

V gene: TRBV27
J gene: TRBJ2-7
CDR3 protein: CASSYSSSYEQYF

V gene: TRBV4-3
J gene: TRBJ2-2
CDR3 protein: CASSQDRVTANTGELFF

V gene: TRBV12-3/TRBV12-4
J gene: TRBJ1-5
CDR3 protein: CASSAQEGQPQHF

V gene: TRBV5-1
J gene: TRBJ1-5
CDR3 protein: CASSLAGNQPQHF

V gene: TRBV29-1
J gene: TRBJ2-1
CDR3 protein: CSVLHRAGGPVEQFF

V gene: TRBV9
J gene: TRBJ2-2
CDR3 protein: CASSVTGDGAGELFF

V gene: TRBV5-6
J gene: TRBJ2-5
CDR3 protein: CASSQDRGEETQYF

V gene: TRBV5-1
J gene: TRBJ1-1
CDR3 protein: CASSLAGGGTEAFF

V gene: TRBV2
J gene: TRBJ1-4
CDR3 protein: CASSGGADLNEKLFF

V gene: TRBV6-6
J gene: TRBJ1-3
CDR3 protein: CASSWGGLRSGNTIYF

V gene: TRBV4-1
J gene: TRBJ2-3
CDR3 protein: CASRLSGQNTDTQYF

V gene: TRBV6-2/TRBV6-3
J gene: TRBJ1-1
CDR3 protein: CASSYSRTGLLNTEAFF

V gene: TRBV19
J gene: TRBJ2-7
CDR3 protein: CASSRAGRDLGEQYF

V gene: TRBV18
J gene: TRBJ2-5
CDR3 protein: CASSPPIYREETQYF

V gene: TRBV3-1/TRBV3-2
J gene: TRBJ1-5
CDR3 protein: CASSQEQGFQPQHF

V gene: TRBV7-9
J gene: TRBJ2-7
CDR3 protein: CASSLGEISHYEQYF

V gene: TRBV27
J gene: TRBJ2-7
CDR3 protein: CASSPQPFDEQYF

V gene: TRBV24-1
J gene: TRBJ2-7
CDR3 protein: CATSGSGQTHEQYF

V gene: TRBV9
J gene: TRBJ1-5
CDR3 protein: CASSSAGGADQPQHF

V gene: TRBV7-3
J gene: TRBJ2-3
CDR3 protein: CASSLGTASTDTQYF

V gene: TRBV12-3/TRBV12-4
J gene: TRBJ1-4
CDR3 protein: CVSSPRGNEKLFF

V gene: TRBV5-1
J gene: TRBJ1-6
CDR3 protein: CASSLTIGQGAHSPLHF

V gene: TRBV5-4
J gene: TRBJ2-5
CDR3 protein: CASRGTLAETQYF

V gene: TRBV5-1
J gene: TRBJ2-1
CDR3 protein: CASATGYNEQFF

V gene: TRBV7-2
J gene: TRBJ1-5
CDR3 protein: CASSQVGQRNQPQHF

V gene: TRBV18
J gene: TRBJ1-1
CDR3 protein: CASSPQRLQGAFF

V gene: TRBV14
J gene: TRBJ2-1
CDR3 protein: CASSQGRAEKYNEQFF

V gene: TRBV18
J gene: TRBJ2-3
CDR3 protein: CASSPGQGSTDTQYF

V gene: TRBV7-6
J gene: TRBJ1-1
CDR3 protein: CASSLGLGGGTEAFF

V gene: TRBV9
J gene: TRBJ2-1
CDR3 protein: CASSAQLAGDNEQFF

V gene: TRBV6-5
J gene: TRBJ1-5
CDR3 protein: CASNPTGVNQPQHF

V gene: TRBV7-2
J gene: TRBJ2-7
CDR3 protein: CASSPHRGGTYEQYF

V gene: TRBV2
J gene: TRBJ1-4
CDR3 protein: CASSYRTAINEKLFF

V gene: TRBV5-8
J gene: TRBJ1-6
CDR3 protein: CASSKTSSYNSPLHF

V gene: TRBV18
J gene: TRBJ1-5
CDR3 protein: CASSPGGSGPQHF

V gene: TRBV9
J gene: TRBJ1-1
CDR3 protein: CASTGNQDTLNTEAFF

V gene: TRBV4-3
J gene: TRBJ2-2
CDR3 protein: CASSQDFTGDTGELFF

V gene: TRBV18
J gene: TRBJ1-6
CDR3 protein: CASSPPLRGNSPLHF

V gene: TRBV29-1
J gene: TRBJ1-3
CDR3 protein: CSTEIPAGGTIYF

V gene: TRBV5-4
J gene: TRBJ1-3
CDR3 protein: CASSLAAGNTIYF

V gene: TRBV5-8
J gene: TRBJ2-5
CDR3 protein: CASSLAGGGREETQYF

V gene: TRBV7-6
J gene: TRBJ2-3
CDR3 protein: CASSGGSTDTQYF

V gene: TRBV19
J gene: TRBJ2-7
CDR3 protein: CASRTSLLSYEQYF

V gene: TRBV7-6
J gene: TRBJ2-7
CDR3 protein: CASSLSFADEQYF

V gene: TRBV11-2
J gene: TRBJ2-7
CDR3 protein: CASRWDRDYEQYF

V gene: TRBV5-1
J gene: TRBJ1-4
CDR3 protein: CASSLGFGEKLFF

V gene: TRBV19
J gene: TRBJ1-3
CDR3 protein: CASSPWTGTGNTIYF

V gene: TRBV19
J gene: TRBJ2-7
CDR3 protein: CASIFPYREPLSYEQYF

V gene: TRBV7-9
J gene: TRBJ1-3
CDR3 protein: CASSGDISGNTIYF